Listed here are 8 T cell receptor beta chains from one sample, sequenced in a study of spatial heterogeneity in lung cancer. As for time point: blood at routine non-recurrence follow-up after resection. From the 5' RACE reads, TCRdb called clonotypes with MiXCR, one entry per CDR3 protein. The sample has about 43,000 distinct CDR3 sequences, 20% to 25% seen once. The specimen was PBMCs, collected at follow-up. Source of these receptors: a female donor with early-stage non-small cell lung cancer.

This clonotype qualifies as medium-sized (0.01 to 0.1%). The CDR3: CSVDNGLGTEAFF. CDR3 bases: TGCAGCGTTGATAACGGGCTCGGGACTGAAGCTTTCTTT. This rearrangement joins TRBV29-1 to TRBJ1-1; no reliable D call. The CDR3 length is 13 residues. Germline lookup yields CDR1 SQVTM and CDR2 ANQGSEA. Trimming pared 3 bases from V and 5 bases from J, leaving 13 bases between.

Note on this clonotype: At one end the junction does not follow the germline gene, possibly because of a read error. This chain uses TRBV29-1 with TRBJ2-1; 9 bases match TRBD2. There are 16 residues in the CDR3. Germline CDR1 and CDR2: SQVTM and ANQGSEA. The CDR3 loop reads CSVEQSSSGIYKEQFF. CDR3 bases: TGCAGCGTTGAGCAATCTTCTAGCGGGATCTACAAAGAGCAGTTCTTC.

The chain links TRBV11-2 to TRBJ2-7; 10 nucleotides agree with TRBD1. This CDR3 has 15 amino acids. Germline CDR1 is SGHAT and CDR2 is FQNNGV. V trimming: 6 bases; J trimming: 3 bases; junction bases outside the gene matches: 8. CDR3: CASRKGTGVNYEQYF. The DNA for the CDR3 is TGTGCCAGCAGAAAGGGGACAGGGGTCAACTACGAGCAGTACTTC.

This clonotype appeared many times. V and J are TRBV5-6 and TRBJ2-4; TRBD2 is a possible D gene (6 bases). V lost 0 bases, J lost 6 bases, and 19 bases lay in between. There are 17 residues in the CDR3. Germline CDR1 SGHDT, CDR2 YYEEEE. In DNA form, the CDR3 reads TGTGCCAGCAGCTTGGTTTCTAGCGCATATGATTCAAACATTCAGTACTTC. Translated, it gives CASSLVSSAYDSNIQYF. The complete variable domain, with remaining parts taken from reference TRBV5-6 and TRBJ2-4, reads DAGVTQSPTHLIKTRGQQVTLRCSPKSGHDTVSWYQQALGQGPQFIFQYYEEEERQRGNFPDRFSGHQFPNYSSELNVNALLLGDSALYLCASSLVSSAYDSNIQYFGAGTRLSVL.

This clonotype came up once. CDR3 sequence: CASSTGPQPNEQFF. DNA for the CDR3: TGTGCCAGCAGTACGGGACCGCAACCAAATGAGCAGTTCTTC. V and J are TRBV12-3 or TRBV12-4 and TRBJ2-1; D may match TRBD1 or TRBD2 (5 bases each). V was cut by 5 bases and J by 7 bases, with 15 bases left in between. The CDR3 is made up of 14 amino acids.

The sample holds a few counts of this clonotype. This sequence joins TRBV12-3 or TRBV12-4 and TRBJ1-1, with 8 nucleotides matching TRBD1. V shed 6 bases and J 1 base; nucleotides not matched to a gene: 1. This CDR3 has 13 amino acids. In DNA form, the CDR3 reads TGTGCCAGCAGGGACAGGGAGAACACTGAAGCTTTCTTT. It yields the protein CASRDRENTEAFF.

There are many counts of this clonotype. The V and J genes are TRBV5-1 and TRBJ2-7, with D unclear. V shed 5 bases and J shed 2 bases, with 11 bases lying between them. The CDR3 extends over 13 amino acids. The germline V gene encodes CDR1 SGHRS and CDR2 YFSETQ. CDR3 nucleotides: TGCGCCAGCAGTCGCGACGGAGCCTACGAGCAGTACTTC. It translates to CASSRDGAYEQYF.

This clonotype was observed at least ten times. The chain links TRBV4-2 to TRBJ2-7, with 8 bases lining up with TRBD2. Germline trimming cut 9 bases from V and 6 bases from J; bases unmatched to any gene: 10. Germline V gene sequence: CDR1 LGHNA, CDR2 YNFKEQ. The CDR3 is 13 residues long. The CDR3 bases are TGTGCCAGTCGAAGAGGGAGCGGGGGCGAGCAGTACTTC. Translated: CASRRGSGGEQYF.